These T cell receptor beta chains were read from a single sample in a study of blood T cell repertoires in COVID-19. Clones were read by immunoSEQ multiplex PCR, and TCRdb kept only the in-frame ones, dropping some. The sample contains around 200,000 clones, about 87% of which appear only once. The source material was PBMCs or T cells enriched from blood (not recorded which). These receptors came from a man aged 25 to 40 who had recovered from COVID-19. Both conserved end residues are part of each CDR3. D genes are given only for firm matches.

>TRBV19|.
CASSKRAEATQPQHF
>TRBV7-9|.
CASSLVEQTTDTQYF
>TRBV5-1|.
CASMDSSAEAFF
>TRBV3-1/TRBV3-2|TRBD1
CASSQRQGGRYEQYF
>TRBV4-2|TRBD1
CASSPTGGYEKLFF
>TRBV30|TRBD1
CAWEQGMNTEAFF
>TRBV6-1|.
CASSDRANYGYTF
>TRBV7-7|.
CASSPYSTMIYSNQPQHF
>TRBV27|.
CASSFYGGGYGYTF
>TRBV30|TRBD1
CAWSATGSGAFF
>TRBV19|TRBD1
CASSTTGTGAESGYTF
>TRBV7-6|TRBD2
CASSLVVAVAGVGETQYF
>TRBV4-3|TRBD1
CASSQDSQGYNSPLHF
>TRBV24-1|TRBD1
CATSDPTGTGTLNEQFF
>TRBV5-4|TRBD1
CASSDSGTAINSPLHF
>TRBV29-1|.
CSVESLDSYEQYF
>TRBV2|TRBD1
CAKRTGTGGNNPGNTIYF
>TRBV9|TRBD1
CASSSRGTGDSPLHF
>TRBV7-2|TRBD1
CASRRQGDTSPLHF
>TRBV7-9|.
CASSLVTATSNQPQHF
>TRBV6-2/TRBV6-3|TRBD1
CASSYAGTGVVEQFF
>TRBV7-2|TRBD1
CASSLDRGNEQFF
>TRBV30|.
CAWSGQIEAFF
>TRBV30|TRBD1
CARAGGGYEQYF
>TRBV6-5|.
CASSRYREQPQHF
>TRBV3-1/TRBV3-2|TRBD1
CASSPGTATGELFF
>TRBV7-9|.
CASSLVGNTEAFF
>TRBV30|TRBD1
CAWSRGQGGYGYTF
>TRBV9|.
CASSVAGGASYEQYF
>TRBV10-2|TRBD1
CASSESPRQGDNSPLHF
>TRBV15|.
CATRSLAPRGNEQFF
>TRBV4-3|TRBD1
CASSQGKGQGLNTGELFF
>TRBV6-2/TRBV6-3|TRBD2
CASSYGAGTRVTDTQYF
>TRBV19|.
CASSMGRVSADTQYF
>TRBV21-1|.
CASSKEPGYEQYF
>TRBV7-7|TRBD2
CASSPHPGTSNEQFF
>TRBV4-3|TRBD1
CASSQGGTGFEKLFF
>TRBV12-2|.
CASRLVKEESGTNPDYNEQFF
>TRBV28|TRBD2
CASSLGLAGGWGRETQYF
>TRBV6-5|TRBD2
CASSYKLAGANEQFF
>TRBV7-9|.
CASSPQGTGNTIYF
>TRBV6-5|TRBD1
CASSYSGRGYQYF
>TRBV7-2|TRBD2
CASSLGLAVSSYEQYF
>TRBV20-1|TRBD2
CSATDGTSPYF
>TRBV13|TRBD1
CASSPGTEPNYGYTF
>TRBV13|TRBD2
CASSPSTSGYNEQFF
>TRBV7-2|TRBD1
CASSLDGTGGRETQYF
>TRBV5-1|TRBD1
CASSPTPGQITYEQYF
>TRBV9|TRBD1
CASSVDRADQPQHF
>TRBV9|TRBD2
CASSAEGGGTYQETQYF
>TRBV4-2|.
CASSHAQTATNEKLFF
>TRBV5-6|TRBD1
CASSLGGTGGTSNQPQHF
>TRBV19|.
CASSWRGTEAFF
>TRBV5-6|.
CASTLTPNSNQPQHF
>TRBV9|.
CASSSNPGNYNSPLHF
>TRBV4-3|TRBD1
CASSQDRGPYEQYF
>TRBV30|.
CAWSVRGYEQYF
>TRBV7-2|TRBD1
CASSRDRSLSGNTIYF
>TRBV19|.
CASSIGGVHAFF